This T cell receptor (beta chain) is drawn from a study of blood T cell repertoires in COVID-19. Study information: From the United States, Italy and Spain came samples of acute and convalescent COVID-19. Sources were T cells, B-cell-depleted T cells, or PBMCs; the material itself was cDNA or gDNA.

Authors' methods: How many nucleated cells were present was estimated from reference gene primer amplification. Using immunoSEQ multiplex PCR, the repertoire was profiled, and TCRdb retains in-frame clones only, with some absent. The V and J calls and clone size come from that table; D and trimming were worked out from the DNA. The data contain about 210,000 clones, about 88% of them singletons. V lost 0 bases and J 2 bases, leaving 9 bases between the germline ends. The germline V gene encodes CDR1 SGHRS and CDR2 YFSETQ. The CDR3 runs 15 residues. The material sequenced was peripheral blood. This receptor was identified in a man in his fifties or sixties with acute or convalescent COVID-19. V is TRBV5-1 and J is TRBJ2-1; TRBD1 might be the D (5 bases). The CDR3 DNA reads TGCGCCAGCAGCTTGGGGCAGGGCGCCTACAATGAGCAGTTCTTC. Protein sequence: CASSLGQGAYNEQFF.